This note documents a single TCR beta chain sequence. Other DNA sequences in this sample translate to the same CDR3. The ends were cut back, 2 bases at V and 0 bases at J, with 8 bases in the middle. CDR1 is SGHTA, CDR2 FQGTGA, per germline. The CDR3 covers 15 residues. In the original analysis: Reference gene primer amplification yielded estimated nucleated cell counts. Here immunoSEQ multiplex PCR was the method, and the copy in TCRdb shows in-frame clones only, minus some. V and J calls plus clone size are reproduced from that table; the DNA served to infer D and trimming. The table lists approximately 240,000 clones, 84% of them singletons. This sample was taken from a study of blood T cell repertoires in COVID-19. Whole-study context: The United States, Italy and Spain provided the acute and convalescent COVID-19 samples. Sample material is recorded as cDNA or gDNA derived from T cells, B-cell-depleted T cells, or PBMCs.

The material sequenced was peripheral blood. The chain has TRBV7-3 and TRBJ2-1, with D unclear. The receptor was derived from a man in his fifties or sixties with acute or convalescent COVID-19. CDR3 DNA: TGTGCCAGCAGCTTAGATCGTAGCTCCTACAATGAGCAGTTCTTC. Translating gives CASSLDRSSYNEQFF. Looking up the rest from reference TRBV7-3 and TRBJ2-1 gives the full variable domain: GAGVSQTPSNKVTEKGKYVELRCDPISGHTALYWYRQSLGQGPEFLIYFQGTGAADDSGLPNDRFFAVRPEGSVSTLKIQRTERGDSAVYLCASSLDRSSYNEQFFGPGTRLTVL.